A selection of T cell receptor beta chains follows, all from one sample in a study of blood T cell repertoires in COVID-19. Clones were sequenced by immunoSEQ multiplex PCR, and TCRdb holds only the in-frame ones, with some missing. The sample includes roughly 210,000 clones, roughly 87% of them seen just once. The sample was PBMCs or T cells enriched from blood (not recorded which). These TCRs come from a man aged 30 to 45 in a cohort exposed to, infected with or recovered from COVID-19 (not recorded which). The CDR3 runs from the conserved cysteine through the conserved F or W. D genes are given only for firm matches. Some rows have no size entry. The others give once, few or many, or a class for an expanded clone.

D gene	clone size	V gene	CDR3 length	J gene	CDR3 DNA	CDR3 protein
TRBD1	NA	TRBV29-1	14	TRBJ2-7	TGCAGCGTTCGCAAGGGCAGGGGGCCTGGCGAGCAGTACTTC	CSVRKGRGPGEQYF
NA	NA	TRBV5-1	14	TRBJ2-7	TGCGCCAGCAGCTCAATTACAGGGCTCAACGAGCAGTACTTC	CASSSITGLNEQYF
TRBD1	NA	TRBV24-1	16	TRBJ1-5	TGTGCCACCAGTGATGCGGACAGGGGATCCAATCAGCCCCAGCATTTT	CATSDADRGSNQPQHF
TRBD2	once	TRBV24-1	17	TRBJ2-5	TGTGCCACCAGTGATTCCGCCCGCGGGAGGGCCCCAGAGACCCAGTACTTC	CATSDSARGRAPETQYF
NA	NA	TRBV27	14	TRBJ2-3	TGTGCCAGCAGTTTATTTAGATCCACAGATACGCAGTATTTT	CASSLFRSTDTQYF
TRBD1	NA	TRBV11-2	13	TRBJ1-1	TGTGCCAGCAGCCCTATCAAGGACAGGGGAGCTTTCTTT	CASSPIKDRGAFF
NA	NA	TRBV15	16	TRBJ1-6	TGTGCCACCAGCAGAGATCCGGCAGGGGATAATTCACCCCTCCACTTT	CATSRDPAGDNSPLHF
NA	NA	TRBV11-3	14	TRBJ2-5	TGTGCCAGCAGCCCCGGGACTTCCCAAGAGACCCAGTACTTC	CASSPGTSQETQYF
TRBD1	few	TRBV5-1	15	TRBJ1-1	TGCGCCAGCAGCTTGGAATCGACAGGGGGCACTGAAGCTTTCTTT	CASSLESTGGTEAFF
NA	few	TRBV6-2/TRBV6-3	12	TRBJ1-3	TGTGCCAGCAGTTACAGCGGGAACACCATATATTTT	CASSYSGNTIYF
TRBD1	NA	TRBV5-1	16	TRBJ1-3	TGCGCCAGCAGCGGCTCTACAGGGGGGTCTGGAAACACCATATATTTT	CASSGSTGGSGNTIYF
TRBD1	NA	TRBV19	14	TRBJ1-6	TGTGCCAGTAGTCTGGGACAGAAGAATTCACCCCTCCACTTT	CASSLGQKNSPLHF
TRBD1	NA	TRBV7-2	13	TRBJ1-2	TGTGCCAGCAGCTTGGACCGACAGGGCGACTACACCTTC	CASSLDRQGDYTF
TRBD1	NA	TRBV27	15	TRBJ2-7	TGTGCCAGCAGTATAGCCCCAGGGGGCAGGTACGAGCAGTACTTC	CASSIAPGGRYEQYF
TRBD2	once	TRBV18	19	TRBJ2-7	TGTGCCAGCTCACCGCGGACTAGCGGGAGGGCCCGTCCCCCATACGAGCAGTACTTC	CASSPRTSGRARPPYEQYF
NA	NA	TRBV7-9	13	TRBJ2-7	TGTGCCAGCAGCTTAATGTCCGGGGACGAGCAGTACTTC	CASSLMSGDEQYF
TRBD2	NA	TRBV27	18	TRBJ2-7	TGTGCCAGCAGTTTATGGTCGACTAGCGGGGTGCGGACCTACGAGCAGTACTTC	CASSLWSTSGVRTYEQYF
TRBD1	NA	TRBV9	18	TRBJ2-6	TGTGCCAGCAGCGTAGAGATAGGGGGCGCGTCTGGGGCCAACGTCCTGACTTTC	CASSVEIGGASGANVLTF
TRBD2	NA	TRBV15	16	TRBJ2-2	TGTGCCACCAGCAGGGCTAGCGGGAGGGGCACCGGGGAGCTGTTTTTT	CATSRASGRGTGELFF
NA	NA	TRBV21-1	17	TRBJ2-5	TGTGCCAGCAGCAAAACCCAGGAACTAGCGGGAGTTGAGACCCAGTACTTC	CASSKTQELAGVETQYF
NA	NA	TRBV15	11	TRBJ2-7	TGTGCCACCAGCGAACTTCGGGAGCAGTACTTC	CATSELREQYF
NA	NA	TRBV5-1	17	TRBJ2-3	TGCGCCAGCAGCTTGGTAGGAATCGGGACTAGCACAGATACGCAGTATTTT	CASSLVGIGTSTDTQYF
NA	NA	TRBV6-5	14	TRBJ1-4	TGTGCCAGCAGTTCCGGCAGGGCTAATGAAAAACTGTTTTTT	CASSSGRANEKLFF
TRBD2	NA	TRBV5-4	14	TRBJ2-5	TGTGCCAGCAGCTTGGTGGCGGGAGAGGAGACCCAGTACTTC	CASSLVAGEETQYF
NA	NA	TRBV7-9	14	TRBJ1-6	TGTGCCAGCAGCTTGGACTGGATTAATTCACCCCTCCACTTT	CASSLDWINSPLHF
NA	NA	TRBV11-2	13	TRBJ1-1	TGTGCCAGCAGCTGGGAGTTGAACACTGAAGCTTTCTTT	CASSWELNTEAFF
TRBD2	NA	TRBV4-1	19	TRBJ2-5	TGCGCCAGCAGCCTCACCGGTGCGGGAGGGTCCGGGGTCCAAGAGACCCAGTACTTC	CASSLTGAGGSGVQETQYF
NA	NA	TRBV5-4	12	TRBJ2-1	TGTGCCAGCAGCCTTGGGGGGAACGAGCAGTTCTTC	CASSLGGNEQFF
TRBD2	NA	TRBV18	17	TRBJ2-3	TGTGCCAGCTCACCACCACCTAGCGGTCGGAACACAGATACGCAGTATTTT	CASSPPPSGRNTDTQYF
NA	NA	TRBV28	15	TRBJ2-2	TGTGCCAGCCTACCTACAGGGCCCCACACCGGGGAGCTGTTTTTT	CASLPTGPHTGELFF
NA	NA	TRBV9	13	TRBJ2-2	TGTGCCAGCAGCGTAGATAGTACCGGGGAGCTGTTTTTT	CASSVDSTGELFF
TRBD1	NA	TRBV27	15	TRBJ2-5	TGTGCCAGCAGTCTCCTCCCCAGGGACAGAGAGACCCAGTACTTC	CASSLLPRDRETQYF
NA	once	TRBV25-1	15	TRBJ2-7	TGTGCCAGCAGCGAATCGCGAATTGGTAACTACGAGCAGTACTTC	CASSESRIGNYEQYF
TRBD2	NA	TRBV6-4	16	TRBJ2-1	TGTGCCAGCAGTCGACTAGCGGGAGGCCCAGGGAATGAGCAGTTCTTC	CASSRLAGGPGNEQFF
NA	few	TRBV29-1	14	TRBJ1-6	TGCAGCGTTCAAGAACAGGGATTCAATTCACCCCTCCACTTT	CSVQEQGFNSPLHF
NA	NA	TRBV7-3	14	TRBJ1-3	TGTGCCAGCAGCCCTAGCGCCTCTGGAAACACCATATATTTT	CASSPSASGNTIYF
NA	once	TRBV14	14	TRBJ2-5	TGTGCCAGCAGTCTTGGGCAGGGCCGGGAGACCCAGTACTTC	CASSLGQGRETQYF
TRBD1	NA	TRBV11-2	14	TRBJ2-3	TGTGCCAGCAGCTTAGGACAGGGTAGCGATACGCAGTATTTT	CASSLGQGSDTQYF
TRBD2	NA	TRBV19	18	TRBJ2-1	TGTGCCAGTAGTATCTTGGCGGGAGGGCCGAATTCCTACAATGAGCAGTTCTTC	CASSILAGGPNSYNEQFF
TRBD1	NA	TRBV28	15	TRBJ1-5	TGTGCCAGCACCCGAAGACAGGGAGGAAATCAGCCCCAGCATTTT	CASTRRQGGNQPQHF
NA	NA	TRBV7-7	15	TRBJ2-1	TGTGCTAGCAGCTCGGGGGCGGGAGTATCGAATGAGCAGTTCTTC	CASSSGAGVSNEQFF
NA	NA	TRBV4-2	15	TRBJ2-2	TGTGCCAGCAGCCAAGATACGGCGAACACCGGGGAGCTGTTTTTT	CASSQDTANTGELFF